Described below is a single T cell receptor beta chain sequence and its context. Its antigen is undetermined. J lost 8 bases, V lost 7 bases, and 12 bases had no gene match. The CDR3 totals 16 residues. CDR1 and CDR2 from the germline V gene are WNHNN and SYGVQD (reference sequence). The protocol was immunoSEQ multiplex PCR, while the TCRdb copy is restricted to in-frame clones and leaves out a portion. The profile covers over 100,000 clones, with about 92% appearing a single time and roughly 1.2% taken by the ten largest. These data are taken from a study of graft-versus-host responses after intestinal transplantation. The overall study: Transplant recipients had multivisceral, liver-intestinal, or isolated intestinal grafts. Once they had received anti-thymocyte globulin induction, all recipients took tacrolimus and steroids for around 3 years. Overall study results and limits: High graft-versus-host to host-versus-graft clonal ratios were seen in allografts of patients with graft-donor T cell macrochimerism.

This clonotype was sampled from a human donor who was the organ donor for an intestinal transplant. This material consisted of unstimulated CD8+ T cells sorted from spleen or lymph node cells, taken before transplant. The chain is built from TRBV10-1 and TRBJ2-3; TRBD2 matches 13 bases. CDR3 in amino acids: CASTIIGLAGVATQYF. The CDR3 DNA follows: TGCGCCAGCACCATCATCGGACTAGCGGGAGTGGCTACGCAGTATTTT.